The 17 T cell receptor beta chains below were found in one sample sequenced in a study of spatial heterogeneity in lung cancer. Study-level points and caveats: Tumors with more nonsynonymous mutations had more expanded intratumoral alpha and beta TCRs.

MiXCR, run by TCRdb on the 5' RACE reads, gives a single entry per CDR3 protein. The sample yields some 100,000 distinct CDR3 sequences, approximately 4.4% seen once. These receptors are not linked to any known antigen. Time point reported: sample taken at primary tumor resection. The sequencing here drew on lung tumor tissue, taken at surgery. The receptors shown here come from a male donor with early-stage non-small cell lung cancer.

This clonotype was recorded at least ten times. The CDR3 DNA follows: TGTGCCAGCAGTCCGGGACAGGGTGATACCGGGGAGCTGTTTTTT. Its protein is CASSPGQGDTGELFF. The chain links TRBV12-3 or TRBV12-4 to TRBJ2-2; 9 nucleotides align to TRBD1. The CDR3 runs 15 residues. Trimming cost V 5 bases and J 5 bases; bases outside gene matches: 6.

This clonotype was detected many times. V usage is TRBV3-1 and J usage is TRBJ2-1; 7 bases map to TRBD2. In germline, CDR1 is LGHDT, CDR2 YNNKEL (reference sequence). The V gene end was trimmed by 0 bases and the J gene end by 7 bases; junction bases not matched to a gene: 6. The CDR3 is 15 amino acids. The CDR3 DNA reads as TGTGCCAGCAGCCAAGATCTACTAGCGATGAATGAGCAGTTCTTC. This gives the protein CASSQDLLAMNEQFF.

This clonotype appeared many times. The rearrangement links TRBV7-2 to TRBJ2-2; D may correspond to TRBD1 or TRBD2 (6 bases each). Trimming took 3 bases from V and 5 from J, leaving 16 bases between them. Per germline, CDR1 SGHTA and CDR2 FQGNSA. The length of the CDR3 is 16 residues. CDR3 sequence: CASSFQQGRWTGELFF. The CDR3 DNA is TGTGCCAGCAGCTTTCAGCAGGGGAGGTGGACCGGGGAGCTGTTTTTT. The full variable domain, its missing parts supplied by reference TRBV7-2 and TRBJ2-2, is GAGVSQSPSNKVTEKGKDVELRCDPISGHTALYWYRQSLGQGLEFLIYFQGNSAPDKSGLPSDRFSAERTGGSVSTLTIQRTQQEDSAVYLCASSFQQGRWTGELFFGEGSRLTVL.

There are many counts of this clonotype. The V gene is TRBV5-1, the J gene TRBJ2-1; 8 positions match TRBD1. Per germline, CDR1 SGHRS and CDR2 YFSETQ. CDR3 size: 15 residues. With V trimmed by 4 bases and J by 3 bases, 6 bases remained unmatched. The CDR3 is CASSRDRGNYNEQFF. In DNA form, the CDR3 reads TGCGCCAGCAGCCGAGACAGGGGTAACTACAATGAGCAGTTCTTC.

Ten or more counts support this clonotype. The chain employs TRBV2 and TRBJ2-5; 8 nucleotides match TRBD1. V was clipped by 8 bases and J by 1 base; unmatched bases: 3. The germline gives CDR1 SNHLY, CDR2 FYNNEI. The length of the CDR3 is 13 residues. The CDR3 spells CASDRGRQETQYF. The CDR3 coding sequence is TGTGCCAGCGACAGGGGACGCCAAGAGACCCAGTACTTC.

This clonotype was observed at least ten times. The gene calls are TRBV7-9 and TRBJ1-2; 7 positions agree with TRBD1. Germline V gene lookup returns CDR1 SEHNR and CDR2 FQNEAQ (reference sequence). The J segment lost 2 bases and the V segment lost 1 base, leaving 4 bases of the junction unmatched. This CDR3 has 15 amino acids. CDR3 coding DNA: TGTGCCAGCAGCTTAGGAGGGACAGAAAACTATGGCTACACCTTC. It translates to CASSLGGTENYGYTF.

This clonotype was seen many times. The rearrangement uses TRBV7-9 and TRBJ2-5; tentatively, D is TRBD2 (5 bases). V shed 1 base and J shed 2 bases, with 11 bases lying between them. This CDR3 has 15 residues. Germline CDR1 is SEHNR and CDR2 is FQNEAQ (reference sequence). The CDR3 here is CASSLVAGSQETQYF. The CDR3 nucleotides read TGTGCCAGCAGCTTAGTTGCGGGCAGTCAAGAGACCCAGTACTTC.

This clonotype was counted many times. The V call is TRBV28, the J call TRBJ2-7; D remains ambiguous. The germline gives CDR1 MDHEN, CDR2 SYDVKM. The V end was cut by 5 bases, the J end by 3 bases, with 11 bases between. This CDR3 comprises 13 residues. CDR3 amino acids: CASSTPEIYEQYF. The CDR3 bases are TGTGCCAGCAGTACCCCAGAAATCTACGAGCAGTACTTC.

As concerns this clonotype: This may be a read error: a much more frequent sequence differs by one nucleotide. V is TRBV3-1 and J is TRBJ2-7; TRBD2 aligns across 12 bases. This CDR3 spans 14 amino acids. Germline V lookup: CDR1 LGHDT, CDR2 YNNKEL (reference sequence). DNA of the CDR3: TGTACCAGCAGCCAAGGACTAGCGGGGAGATTTCAGTACTTC. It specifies CTSSQGLAGRFQYF.

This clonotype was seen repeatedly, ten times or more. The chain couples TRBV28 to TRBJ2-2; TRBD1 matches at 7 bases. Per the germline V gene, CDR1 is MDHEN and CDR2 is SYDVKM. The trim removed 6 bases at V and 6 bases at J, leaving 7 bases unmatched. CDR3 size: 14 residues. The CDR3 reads CASSPQGISGELFF. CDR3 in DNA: TGTGCCAGCAGCCCACAGGGGATCTCCGGGGAGCTGTTTTTT. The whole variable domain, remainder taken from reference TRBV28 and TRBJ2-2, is DVKVTQSSRYLVKRTGEKVFLECVQDMDHENMFWYRQDPGLGLRLIYFSYDVKMKEKGDIPEGYSVSREKKERFSLILESASTNQTSMYLCASSPQGISGELFFGEGSRLTVL.

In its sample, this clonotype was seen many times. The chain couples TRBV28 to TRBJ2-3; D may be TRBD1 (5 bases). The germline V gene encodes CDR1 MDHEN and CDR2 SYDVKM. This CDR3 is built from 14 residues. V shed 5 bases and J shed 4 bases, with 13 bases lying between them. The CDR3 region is CASSRPGAADTQYF. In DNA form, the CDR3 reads TGTGCCAGCAGTAGGCCTGGGGCAGCAGATACGCAGTATTTT.

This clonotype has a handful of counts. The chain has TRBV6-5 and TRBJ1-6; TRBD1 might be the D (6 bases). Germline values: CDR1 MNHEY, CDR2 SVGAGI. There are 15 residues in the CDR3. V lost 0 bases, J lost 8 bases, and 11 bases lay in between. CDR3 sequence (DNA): TGTGCCAGCAGTTACTCGGGCAGGGGCGATTCACCCCTCCACTTT. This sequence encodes CASSYSGRGDSPLHF.

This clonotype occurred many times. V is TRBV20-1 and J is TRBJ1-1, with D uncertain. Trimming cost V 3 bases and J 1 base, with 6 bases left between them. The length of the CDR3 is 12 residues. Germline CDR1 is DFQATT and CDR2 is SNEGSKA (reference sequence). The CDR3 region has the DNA TGCAGTGCTAGGGGAGAGAACACTGAAGCTTTCTTT. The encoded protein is CSARGENTEAFF.

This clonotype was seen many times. CDR3 coding DNA: TGTGCCAGCAGCCTCAGACAGGGGCCCGGGGAGCTGTTTTTT. Protein sequence: CASSLRQGPGELFF. The V and J genes are TRBV27 and TRBJ2-2; 8 bases align to TRBD1. Unmatched junction bases numbered 6, after V lost 6 bases and J lost 6 bases. The CDR3 is made up of 14 amino acids. Germline values: CDR1 MNHEY, CDR2 SMNVEV (reference sequence).

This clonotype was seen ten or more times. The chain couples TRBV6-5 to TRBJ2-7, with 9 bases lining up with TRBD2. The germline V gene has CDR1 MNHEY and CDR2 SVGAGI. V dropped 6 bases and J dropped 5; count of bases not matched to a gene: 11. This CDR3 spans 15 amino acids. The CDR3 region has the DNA TGTGCCAGCAGCAACGGGGCTAGCGGGAACCACGAGCAGTACTTC. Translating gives CASSNGASGNHEQYF.

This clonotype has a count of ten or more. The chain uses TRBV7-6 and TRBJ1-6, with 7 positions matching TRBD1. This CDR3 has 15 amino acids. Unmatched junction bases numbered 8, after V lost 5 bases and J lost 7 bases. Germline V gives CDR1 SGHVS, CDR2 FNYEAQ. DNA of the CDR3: TGTGCCAGCAGCACGCAGGGACAGAAGAATTCACCCCTCCACTTT. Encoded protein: CASSTQGQKNSPLHF.

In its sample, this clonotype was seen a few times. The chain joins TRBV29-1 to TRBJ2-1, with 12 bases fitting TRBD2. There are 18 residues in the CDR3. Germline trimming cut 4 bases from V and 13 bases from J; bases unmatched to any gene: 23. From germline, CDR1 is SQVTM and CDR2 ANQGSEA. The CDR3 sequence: CSVATTPAGTSGRLPQFF. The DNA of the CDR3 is TGCAGCGTTGCGACTACCCCCGCCGGTACTAGCGGGAGGTTGCCTCAGTTCTTC.